The entry below describes one TCR beta chain. Cell sorting via CD45RO/CCR7/CD25/CD127/CD95/CD27 was performed to obtain CD4+ naive, central memory, regulatory and stem cell-like memory cells. The CDR3 has 12 amino acids. Germline V CDR1 and CDR2: LNHDA, SQIVND (reference sequence). Trimming cost V 11 bases and J 1 base; bases outside gene matches: 2. These data belong to a study of beta chain features in type 1 diabetes. Since all of the isolated RNA was reverse transcribed, expressed TCRB transcripts were what got sequenced. Data came from immunoSEQ multiplex PCR; TCRdb stores just in-frame clones and leaves some out. The top ten hold around 0.7% of the sample, which has some 140,000 clones, 9% to 9.5% seen once.

The chain is built from TRBV19 and TRBJ1-1; TRBD1 matches at 9 bases. Sequenced material: central memory CD4+ T cells from blood. The source is a man aged 18 to 35 in good health. CDR3 protein: CAAGQGNTEAFF. The CDR3 DNA sequence: TGTGCCGCGGGACAGGGGAACACTGAAGCTTTCTTT.